A selection of T cell receptor beta chains follows, all from one sample in a study of PD-L1 blockade in urothelial cancer. Assay used: immunoSEQ multiplex PCR; TCRdb lists only in-frame clones, some missing. In the table there are around 40,000 clones, 75% to 90% of which are singletons. The specimen comprised PBMCs, sampled around atezolizumab (anti-PD-L1) treatment. Receptors were obtained from a man aged 60 to 75 with urothelial cancer. Both conserved end residues are trimmed from each CDR3. The order of the fields is clone size, J gene, V gene, CDR3 protein. Expanded clones get a size class; other rows say once, few or many, or leave the size out.

-,TRBJ2-3,TRBV9,ASSLGHSGVADTQY
-,TRBJ1-4,TRBV6-1,ASSRDSWANEKLF
-,TRBJ2-3,TRBV11-2,ASSHPPSGGAGDTQY
-,TRBJ1-6,TRBV7-2,ASSLVGGENSPLH
-,TRBJ2-5,TRBV10-3,AISEGLAGGVGETQY
-,TRBJ2-2,TRBV28,ASETGTKTGELF
once,TRBJ1-2,TRBV28,ASSSSTGGLGGYT
once,TRBJ2-1,TRBV9,ASSPSGMNEQF
-,TRBJ2-5,TRBV19,ASSQRLAGQETQY
-,TRBJ1-1,TRBV7-8,ASSFAGMNTEAF
-,TRBJ2-3,TRBV5-1,ASSGLSTGGGTDTQY
-,TRBJ1-2,TRBV19,ASTLTRSGYGYT
-,TRBJ2-5,TRBV5-1,ASSLLGSGQETQY
-,TRBJ2-5,TRBV7-2,ASSQDGLAGVETQY
-,TRBJ2-7,TRBV7-2,ASSRNPPGQSYEQY
-,TRBJ2-1,TRBV6-5,ASSYARFGSPNEQF
-,TRBJ2-6,TRBV28,ASRPGDRSGANVLT
-,TRBJ1-2,TRBV13,ASSYVTEPNYGYT
-,TRBJ1-2,TRBV19,ASSAKTGGGTGSHGYT
-,TRBJ2-3,TRBV7-9,ASSTVGQGVDTQY
-,TRBJ1-2,TRBV19,ASTTDRFNYGYT
-,TRBJ2-5,TRBV11-2,ASSQPTGWTETQY
-,TRBJ2-3,TRBV27,ASSAGLAGVGIDTQY
-,TRBJ1-1,TRBV19,ASNGDRALNTEAF
-,TRBJ1-4,TRBV5-1,ASSSRQGDEKLF
-,TRBJ1-2,TRBV15,ATSRSFNDPGKGGYT
-,TRBJ2-7,TRBV7-2,ASSSEGTGVSYEQY
-,TRBJ1-4,TRBV9,ASSVGATGSGEKLF
-,TRBJ2-3,TRBV10-3,ATGPDTTGDTQY
-,TRBJ1-1,TRBV2,ANNLAPGVEAF
-,TRBJ2-7,TRBV20-1,SARLPTVEY
-,TRBJ2-1,TRBV7-2,ASSLGTATYNEQF
-,TRBJ2-5,TRBV15,ATSRPIAGGQETQY
-,TRBJ1-2,TRBV5-1,ASTTQGSNYGYT
-,TRBJ2-7,TRBV28,ASSPHRDDEQY
-,TRBJ1-1,TRBV5-4,ASSLDSLTAAEAF
-,TRBJ2-1,TRBV7-9,ASSWGLAGTDEQF
-,TRBJ1-3,TRBV7-6,ASSSSAGNTIY
-,TRBJ1-1,TRBV25-1,ASSEWGEYTEAF
once,TRBJ1-1,TRBV18,ASSSQSGTGGGTEAF
-,TRBJ2-1,TRBV28,ASSLSSSYNEQF
-,TRBJ2-7,TRBV7-2,ASSLSAVSTYEQY
-,TRBJ1-1,TRBV7-8,ASSSYRGTEAF
-,TRBJ2-1,TRBV21-1,ASRRTVHNEQF
-,TRBJ2-7,TRBV2,ASREGATLEQY
-,TRBJ2-2,TRBV27,ASSFRGTGELF
-,TRBJ2-5,TRBV28,ASSFQRTYQETQY
-,TRBJ2-1,TRBV2,ASAKDHPTGDEQF
-,TRBJ2-5,TRBV27,ASSSRTGGRWETQY
-,TRBJ2-5,TRBV19,ASGYSGGSQETQY
-,TRBJ2-7,TRBV27,ASSLRGNSYEQY
few,TRBJ1-6,TRBV7-9,ASSQGQGGNSPLH
once,TRBJ2-5,TRBV4-1,ASSQETSGGQETQY
-,TRBJ2-2,TRBV6-5,ASSRTGYDTGELF
-,TRBJ2-5,TRBV9,ASSIRQGQETQY